This entry lists 23 T cell receptor beta chains sequenced from one sample in a study of T-cell reconstitution after alpha-beta-depleted transplantation in children. Library preparation (for TCRbeta) was performed with unique molecular identifiers. TCRdb fed the PCR reads into MiXCR, producing one record per CDR3 protein. This sample has 490,000 or so distinct CDR3 sequences; around 13% occur once, and the top ten carry roughly 5.4%. The sample here was PBMCs from the stem cell graft donor, taken from the stem cell graft. The receptors were gathered from a human donor who donated a stem cell graft to a child with combined immunodeficiency.

This clonotype was seen ten or more times. This sequence joins TRBV7-9 and TRBJ2-3; D is uncertain. Germline values: CDR1 SEHNR, CDR2 FQNEAQ (reference sequence). V shed 1 base and J shed 1 base, with 3 bases lying between them. The CDR3 covers 13 residues. The CDR3 sequence: CASSLVRTDTQYF. For the CDR3, the DNA is TGTGCCAGCAGCTTAGTTCGCACAGATACGCAGTATTTT.

This clonotype was seen a few times. J is TRBJ2-1 and V is TRBV29-1; D might be TRBD2 (6 bases). Germline assignment: CDR1 SQVTM and CDR2 ANQGSEA. The CDR3 is 11 residues long. CDR3 region: CTGAWEDEQFF. CDR3 nucleotides: TGCACCGGGGCTTGGGAGGATGAGCAGTTCTTC.

V and J are TRBV7-2 and TRBJ2-1; D possibly uses TRBD1 or TRBD2 (5 bases each). There are 15 residues in the CDR3. The germline V gene has CDR1 SGHTA and CDR2 FQGNSA. Trimming stripped 6 bases from V and 7 bases from J, with 19 bases between. The CDR3 sequence: CASSSGASLGNEQFF. The DNA of the CDR3 is TGTGCCAGCAGTTCCGGGGCCTCCCTCGGAAATGAGCAGTTCTTC.

The chain combines TRBV6-6 with TRBJ1-1, with D uncertain. The CDR3 is made up of 13 amino acids. Germline V gene data show CDR1 as MNHNY and CDR2 as SVGAGI (reference sequence). The V end lost 6 bases, the J end lost 5 bases, and 13 bases lay between the germline ends. The CDR3 spells CASSPRLWTEAFF. The DNA for the CDR3 is TGTGCCAGCAGCCCCAGGCTTTGGACTGAAGCTTTCTTT.

The CDR3 nucleotides read TGCGCCAGCAGCCAGTTCGGATCCTACGAGCAGTACTTC. Its protein is CASSQFGSYEQYF. The chain joins TRBV4-1 to TRBJ2-7; D not certain. This CDR3 has 13 amino acids. V lost 3 bases and J 1 base, leaving 7 bases between the germline ends. Germline values: CDR1 MGHRA, CDR2 YSYEKL.

This clonotype was found many times. The gene calls are TRBV12-3 or TRBV12-4 and TRBJ1-5; D call uncertain. V shed 2 bases and J shed 5 bases, with 7 bases lying between them. CDR3 length: 13 residues. The CDR3 DNA follows: TGTGCCAGCAGTTTAAATGGGGATCAGCCCCAGCATTTT. Residues: CASSLNGDQPQHF.

This clonotype was counted many times. The V gene is TRBV12-3 or TRBV12-4, the J gene TRBJ2-1; D is ambiguous. This CDR3 has 16 amino acids. The V end was cut by 1 base, the J end by 0 bases, with 10 bases between. CDR3: CASSLGTVSSYNEQFF. Here the CDR3 DNA reads TGTGCCAGCAGTTTAGGGACGGTAAGCTCCTACAATGAGCAGTTCTTC.

The chain carries TRBV2 and TRBJ2-1; TRBD2 aligns across 8 bases. V shed 0 bases and J 6 bases; nucleotides not matched to a gene: 13. The CDR3 extends over 18 amino acids. The germline V gene encodes CDR1 SNHLY and CDR2 FYNNEI. The CDR3 reads CASSEAGGWREEPNEQFF. The DNA for the CDR3 is TGTGCCAGCAGTGAAGCGGGCGGTTGGCGGGAGGAACCCAATGAGCAGTTCTTC. The whole variable domain, remainder taken from reference TRBV2 and TRBJ2-1, is EPEVTQTPSHQVTQMGQEVILRCVPISNHLYFYWYRQILGQKVEFLVSFYNNEISEKSEIFDDQFSVERPDGSNFTLKIRSTKLEDSAMYFCASSEAGGWREEPNEQFFGPGTRLTVL.

This clonotype came up a few times. This chain joins TRBV7-2 and TRBJ2-1; D not certain. V lost 1 base and J 9 bases, leaving 10 bases between the germline ends. CDR1 is SGHTA, CDR2 FQGNSA, per germline. CDR3 length: 13 amino acids. The DNA for the CDR3 is TGTGCCAGCAGCTTAGAAATAGGCATTGAGCAGTTCTTC. Residues: CASSLEIGIEQFF.

This clonotype occurred a few times. The genes are TRBV29-1 and TRBJ2-5; 8 bases line up with TRBD1. Germline CDR1 reads SQVTM; CDR2 reads ANQGSEA. This CDR3 has 14 residues. Trimming took 7 bases from V and 5 from J; bases not matched to a gene: 12. The CDR3 sequence is CSAKRGQDWETQYF. CDR3 DNA: TGCAGCGCCAAAAGGGGACAGGATTGGGAGACCCAGTACTTC.

Remarks on this clonotype: A much larger clonotype is one base distant, so this may be a read error. The chain employs TRBV12-3 or TRBV12-4 and TRBJ2-6; D is undetermined. V was shortened by 6 bases and J by 0 bases, with 9 bases between the two germline ends. The CDR3 sequence is 15 residues long. The CDR3 region has the DNA TGTGCCAGCAGCCCAAACCCCTCTGGGGCCAACGTCCTGACTTTC. Protein product: CASSPNPSGANVLTF.

The chain combines TRBV2 with TRBJ2-1, with a tentative D call TRBD2 (5 bases). Germline-derived CDR1 and CDR2 are SNHLY and FYNNEI. The germline V and J ends were trimmed by 3 bases and 1 base, with 10 bases remaining between them. This CDR3 is built from 15 residues. CDR3 region: CASSDLGVSYNEQFF. The CDR3 DNA reads TGTGCCAGCAGTGATTTGGGAGTTTCCTACAATGAGCAGTTCTTC.

This clonotype was seen only a few times. The chain joins TRBV3-1 to TRBJ2-1; 11 nucleotides match TRBD2. The junction had 11 bases not matched to a gene; V was cut back by 4 bases and J by 6 bases. There are 17 residues in the CDR3. CDR1 LGHDT and CDR2 YNNKEL come from the germline V gene (reference sequence). In DNA form, the CDR3 reads TGTGCCAGCAGCCCGGGGCCACTAGCGGGAGAGGGCAATGAGCAGTTCTTC. It codes for CASSPGPLAGEGNEQFF.

This chain uses TRBV7-9 with TRBJ1-2; tentatively, D is TRBD1 (5 bases). The germline gives CDR1 SEHNR, CDR2 FQNEAQ (reference sequence). The ends were cut back, 1 base at V and 6 bases at J, with 15 bases in the middle. The CDR3 contains 15 residues. CDR3 nucleotide sequence: TGTGCCAGCAGCTTAGGATTCGGGGGGATCGATGGCTACACCTTC. Translating it yields CASSLGFGGIDGYTF.

The CDR3, as DNA: TGCAGTGCTAGAGATGGATTAAAGAACACTGAAGCTTTCTTT. Its protein product is CSARDGLKNTEAFF. The rearrangement links TRBV20-1 to TRBJ1-1, with unresolved D. Trimming cost V 0 bases and J 1 base, with 9 bases left between them. This CDR3 region has 14 residues. Germline CDR1 reads DFQATT; CDR2 reads SNEGSKA (reference sequence).

The sample holds many counts of this clonotype. The rearrangement uses TRBV20-1 and TRBJ1-4; a weak D match, TRBD1 (5 bases). Trimming removed 4 bases at V and 7 bases at J, with 13 bases between. Germline V gene lookup returns CDR1 DFQATT and CDR2 SNEGSKA (reference sequence). This CDR3 has 13 residues. CDR3 DNA: TGCAGTGCTAATGACCCAGGGACTGAAAAACTGTTTTTT. It translates to CSANDPGTEKLFF.

This clonotype was counted at least ten times. The chain is built from TRBV29-1 and TRBJ1-2; 10 bases align to TRBD1. Per germline, CDR1 SQVTM and CDR2 ANQGSEA. The CDR3 covers 14 residues. The V segment lost 4 bases and the J segment 2 bases; nucleotides outside the gene matches: 4. In DNA form, the CDR3 reads TGCAGCGTTGTTGGGACAGGGGAAAACTATGGCTACACCTTC. This encodes CSVVGTGENYGYTF.

This clonotype has more than one count but fewer than ten. The V and J genes are TRBV12-3 or TRBV12-4 and TRBJ2-1, with TRBD1 as a possible D gene (6 bases). Trimming cost V 6 bases and J 9 bases, with 18 bases left between them. The CDR3 is made up of 14 amino acids. Here the CDR3 DNA reads TGTGCCAGCAGGGAAGGGGGTTGGCAAGGTGAGCAGTTCTTC. It specifies CASREGGWQGEQFF.

This clonotype appeared a few times. CDR3 amino acids: CASSHVTDSNTGELFF. As DNA, the CDR3 is TGTGCCAGCAGCCATGTGACAGATTCGAACACCGGGGAGCTGTTTTTT. V gene TRBV3-1 combines with J gene TRBJ2-2, with D tentatively TRBD1 (5 bases). Germline CDR1 and CDR2: LGHDT and YNNKEL (reference sequence). The length of the CDR3 is 16 residues. Between the trimmed V and J ends, which lost 3 bases and 0 bases, there was a span of 11 bases.

The chain combines TRBV6-1 with TRBJ2-7; tentative D call: TRBD1 (6 bases). Germline V gives CDR1 MNHNS, CDR2 SASEGT. Trimming shortened V by 6 bases and J by 3 bases, and 12 bases separated the two germline ends. This CDR3 has 13 amino acids. The CDR3 DNA reads as TGTGCCAGCAGGGGGGCAGTCTTCTACGAGCAGTACTTC. Protein sequence: CASRGAVFYEQYF.

This clonotype has just a few counts. This chain joins TRBV5-1 and TRBJ2-1; D remains unclear. The germline V gene has CDR1 SGHRS and CDR2 YFSETQ. The CDR3 is 15 residues long. The ends were cut back, 4 bases at V and 1 base at J, with 12 bases in the middle. CDR3 coding DNA: TGCGCCAGCAGCCAAGTGGGTCGGTCCTACAATGAGCAGTTCTTC. It encodes CASSQVGRSYNEQFF.

The chain couples TRBV9 to TRBJ2-7, with D perhaps matching TRBD1 (6 bases). Germline V gene lookup returns CDR1 SGDLS and CDR2 YYNGEE. The CDR3 runs to 14 residues. Between the trimmed V and J ends, which lost 0 bases and 2 bases, there was a span of 9 bases. DNA for the CDR3: TGTGCCAGCAGCGTAGGAGGACAGCCCTACGAGCAGTACTTC. This gives the protein CASSVGGQPYEQYF.

In its sample, this clonotype was seen a few times. This chain joins TRBV10-3 and TRBJ2-1; 7 bases map to TRBD2. The CDR3 extends over 12 amino acids. Germline-derived CDR1 and CDR2 are ENHRY and SYGVKD. The V and J ends lost 8 bases and 9 bases, in that order; junction bases with no gene match: 7. As DNA, the CDR3 is TGTGCCATCCTGGTCCCGGGGGGTGAGCAGTTCTTC. It encodes CAILVPGGEQFF.